This TCR beta chain was identified in a study of tumor-infiltrating lymphocytes in primary liver carcinoma. Study-level information: These were node-negative, non-metastatic T1-T3 tumors of roughly 4 to 10 cm. There were roughly 3.65 to 8 million productive TCRbeta reads per sample, a yield similar across tissue types. Study-wide results and caveats: The samples were not sorted (they were bulk), so CD4+ and CD8+ repertoires were not compared. Blood's top-250-clone fraction was significantly lower than that of tumors (p = 0.039).

This CDR3 is 14 amino acids long. CDR1 and CDR2 from the germline V gene are MNHEY and SVGAGI. Unsorted whole blood supplied the RNA, and germline DNA was extracted too. Concerning this clonotype itself: What it binds is unknown. The germline gene is not matched at one end of the junction; a read error may be the cause.

A primer matching the constant region was used to make TCR beta cDNA from approximately 0.55 ug of total RNA. ARM-PCR, slightly modified, supplied the TCR beta libraries through three nested multiplex PCR rounds. The first two PCR rounds used TRBV1-TRBV30 forward primers with a C-beta reverse primer, 10 cycles each. TCRdb ran MiXCR on the multiplex PCR reads and lists one entry per CDR3 protein. The sample consists of around 330,000 distinct CDR3 sequences, around three fifths of them appearing once. This chain links TRBV6-5 with TRBJ2-6, with D tentatively TRBD1 (5 bases). Source material: peripheral blood. The sequence came from a middle-aged man with primary liver carcinoma and hepatitis B virus infection. The CDR3 DNA reads TGTGCCCGCAGTTACAATACTGGGGCCAACGTCGTGACTTTC. Its protein is CARSYNTGANVVTF.